Here is one TCR beta chain with its context. Its antigen remains unknown. This entry belongs to a study of T cells in Graves' hyperthyroidism and ophthalmopathy. Study-wide points: Model predictions of ophthalmopathy came a median around 6.5 months before onset.

Amplification of TCR beta CDR3 regions used RNA as the template. HTBI primers were employed in a first-round RT-PCR of the TCR CDR3. TCRdb processed the multiplex PCR reads anew with MiXCR; each CDR3 protein has one entry. The table records around 800,000 distinct CDR3 sequences, about two fifths of them present only once. Sequenced input: blood. This TCR was recovered from a man between 18 and 29 years old with Graves' hyperthyroidism.

The CDR3 DNA follows: TGTGCCAGCAGTTTAAGGGGGGGCATGTATGGCTACACCTTC. This translates into CASSLRGGMYGYTF. This chain joins TRBV27 and TRBJ1-2; D may be TRBD1 (6 bases). The V end was cut by 2 bases, the J end by 5 bases, with 12 bases between. Germline CDR1 MNHEY, CDR2 SMNVEV (reference sequence). The CDR3 loop spans 14 amino acids.